The 20 T cell receptor beta chains presented below share a single source sample, sequenced in a study of glioma-infiltrating T cells. Using RNA template, CDR3s of TCR alpha and beta were amplified with iRepertoire arm-PCR. Via MiXCR, TCRdb re-called the multiplex PCR reads, giving one row per CDR3 protein. The top ten clones hold around 15% of a sample with some 120,000 distinct CDR3 sequences, approximately 23% of them seen once. The specimen was glioma tissue, nonneoplastic brain tissue, or PBMCs (not recorded which). The source is a human donor with low-grade glioma or glioblastoma, undergoing nonglioma brain surgery, or in good health (not recorded which).

This clonotype was counted a few times. One junction end does not reproduce the germline sequence, and a read error may be involved. The chain uses TRBV19 and TRBJ2-7, with a possible D match to TRBD2 (6 bases). The CDR3 has 16 amino acids. The germline V gene encodes CDR1 LNHDA and CDR2 SQIVND (reference sequence). DNA of the CDR3: TGTGCCAGTAGTGTAGATCCGCGCGGGACGTTCTACGAGCAGTACTTC. Amino acids: CASSVDPRGTFYEQYF.

This clonotype was seen just once. The chain is built from TRBV12-3 or TRBV12-4 and TRBJ1-3; weak D call: TRBD1 (6 bases). Trimming removed 3 bases from V and 0 bases from J, with 9 bases in between. The CDR3 consists of 15 residues. The CDR3 DNA is TGTGCCAGCAGTTTGGGGGGCATCTCTGGAAACACCATATATTTT. Translated, it gives CASSLGGISGNTIYF.

V and J are TRBV12-3 or TRBV12-4 and TRBJ2-2; D gene unclear. The CDR3 runs to 16 residues. Between the trimmed V and J ends, which lost 1 base and 1 base, there was a span of 10 bases. CDR3 coding DNA: TGTGCCAGCAGTTTAGTCCCCCGGATGAACACCGGGGAGCTGTTTTTT. As protein: CASSLVPRMNTGELFF.

On this clonotype: Since a much larger clone is just one base distant, this may be a read error. V usage is TRBV6-1 and J usage is TRBJ2-7, with 7 bases that match TRBD2. The CDR3 covers 13 residues. Germline CDR1 and CDR2: MNHNS and SASEGT. In nucleotides, the CDR3 is TGTACCAGACTCGAGCGGGACTGCTACGAGCAGTACTTC. Residues: CTRLERDCYEQYF.

To note about this clonotype: This sequence may be a read error, since a much larger clone differs from it by one base. V and J are TRBV6-2 or TRBV6-3 and TRBJ2-3; 7 bases agree with TRBD2. This CDR3 is built from 14 residues. The germline gives CDR1 MNHEY, CDR2 SVGEGT. CDR3 region: CTSGNSGFRDTQYF. DNA of the CDR3: TGTACCAGCGGTAATAGCGGGTTTAGGGATACGCAGTATTTT.

CDR3 in DNA: TGTGCCAGCAGCCGCGAGGGGAGCACAGATACGCAGTATTTT. Its protein is CASSREGSTDTQYF. The chain carries TRBV11-2 and TRBJ2-3; D tentatively fits TRBD1 or TRBD2 (5 bases each). The CDR3 loop spans 14 amino acids. V was clipped by 5 bases and J by 0 bases, with 9 bases between them. The germline gives CDR1 SGHAT, CDR2 FQNNGV.

Ten or more counts support this clonotype. V usage is TRBV19 and J usage is TRBJ2-1; a weak D match, TRBD2 (6 bases). From germline, CDR1 is LNHDA and CDR2 SQIVND (reference sequence). The ends were cut back, 7 bases at V and 5 bases at J, with 9 bases in the middle. The CDR3 runs to 12 residues. CDR3 DNA: TGTGCCAGTATGGGGGGACACAATGAGCAGTTCTTC. This translates into CASMGGHNEQFF.

This clonotype was observed many times. The rearrangement joins TRBV2 to TRBJ2-3, with D unresolved. Deletions cut 6 bases from V and 0 bases from J, with 4 bases between. This CDR3 region has 12 residues. Germline lookup yields CDR1 SNHLY and CDR2 FYNNEI. The CDR3 DNA reads TGTGCCAGCAGCTACAGCACAGATACGCAGTATTTT. It codes for CASSYSTDTQYF.

This clonotype was counted ten times or more. This chain joins TRBV4-2 and TRBJ2-3; D perhaps matches TRBD1 (5 bases). CDR3 length equals 12 residues. Germline V gene sequence: CDR1 LGHNA, CDR2 YNFKEQ. The germline V and J ends were trimmed by 5 bases and 5 bases, with 8 bases remaining between them. The CDR3 bases are TGTGCCAGCAGCGAGCAGGGAGATACGCAGTATTTT. It specifies CASSEQGDTQYF.

The chain links TRBV3-1 to TRBJ2-1, with a tentative D call TRBD2 (6 bases). The germline V gene encodes CDR1 LGHDT and CDR2 YNNKEL (reference sequence). Deletions cut 1 base from V and 7 bases from J, with 23 bases between. CDR3 length: 18 amino acids. DNA of the CDR3: TGTGCCAGCAGCCAAGGATGGTCCGGGACTTCAGGAGATAATGAGCAGTTCTTC. It yields the protein CASSQGWSGTSGDNEQFF.

Ten or more counts support this clonotype. The V gene is TRBV27, the J gene TRBJ1-5; a weak D match, TRBD1 (5 bases). The CDR3 has 14 amino acids. The germline CDR1 and CDR2 sequences are MNHEY and SMNVEV (reference sequence). V lost 3 bases and J 4 bases, leaving 10 bases between the germline ends. For the CDR3, the DNA is TGTGCCAGCAGTTTCGGCCGGGGGAATCAGCCCCAGCATTTT. Its translation is CASSFGRGNQPQHF.

On this clonotype itself: A much larger clone differs by one base, so this may be a read error. The chain links TRBV4-3 to TRBJ2-1, with D uncertain. V gave up 1 base and J gave up 6 bases, with 10 bases separating them. CDR3 length: 14 residues. Per germline, CDR1 LGHNA and CDR2 YSLEER. CDR3 DNA: TGCGCCAGCAGCCAAGGACCGAGCTGCAATGAGCAGTTCTTC. This gives the protein CASSQGPSCNEQFF.

The J gene is TRBJ1-6, the V gene TRBV24-1; 7 positions match TRBD1. In germline, CDR1 is KGHDR, CDR2 SFDVKD. After removal of 11 bases from V and 7 bases from J, the junction contained 16 bases not matched to a gene. The CDR3 is made up of 16 amino acids. CDR3 DNA: TGTGCCAGCAGGCCAACCGGGACAGCTAACAATTCACCCCTCCACTTT. This encodes CASRPTGTANNSPLHF.

For this clonotype: This may be a read error, as it is one base from a much larger clone. The V and J genes are TRBV2 and TRBJ2-7; no clear D gene. The CDR3 totals 11 residues. Germline CDR1 SNHLY, CDR2 FYNNEI. Trimming stripped 4 bases from V and 6 bases from J, with 7 bases between. The CDR3 DNA reads TGTGCCAGCAGTGCCGTTTGCGAGCAGTACTTC. Translating gives CASSAVCEQYF.

There are many counts of this clonotype. CDR3 region: CASSPTPFAREETQYF. Here the CDR3 DNA reads TGTGCCAGCAGCCCTACCCCCTTTGCCAGGGAAGAGACCCAGTACTTC. The chain carries TRBV7-7 and TRBJ2-5, with D perhaps TRBD1 (5 bases). The CDR3 consists of 16 residues. Germline V lookup: CDR1 SSHAT, CDR2 FNYEAQ (reference sequence). V lost 5 bases, J lost 3 bases, and 19 bases lay in between. Full variable domain (remainder filled in from reference TRBV7-7 and TRBJ2-5): GAGVSQSPRYKVTKRGQDVTLRCDPISSHATLYWYQQALGQGPEFLTYFNYEAQPDKSGLPSDRFSAERPEGSISTLTIQRTEQRDSAMYRCASSPTPFAREETQYFGPGTRLLVL.

This clonotype was seen repeatedly, ten times or more. The chain carries TRBV28 and TRBJ2-3, with D unresolved. V was trimmed by 6 bases and J by 4 bases, leaving 14 bases between them. Per the germline V gene, CDR1 is MDHEN and CDR2 is SYDVKM. The CDR3 covers 14 residues. CDR3 nucleotide sequence: TGTGCCAGCAGCCCGGCGGTCAAGGCAGATACGCAGTATTTT. Protein: CASSPAVKADTQYF.

This clonotype has a handful of counts. This may come from a read error, since a much larger clone is one base off. The chain combines TRBV7-2 with TRBJ1-1; no clear D gene. The CDR3 spans 14 residues. Germline values: CDR1 SGHTA, CDR2 FQGNSA. V lost 8 bases and J 3 bases, leaving 16 bases between the germline ends. CDR3 sequence: CASRIRSRDTEAFF. The CDR3 DNA reads TGTGCCAGCCGCATACGCAGCCGGGACACTGAAGCTTTCTTT.

This clonotype was counted a few times. With a much larger clone just one base away, this may be a read error. The V gene is TRBV20-1, the J gene TRBJ2-5; D is possibly TRBD2 (5 bases). Germline CDR1 and CDR2: DFQATT and SNEGSKA (reference sequence). The CDR3 length is 14 residues. V gave up 4 bases and J gave up 1 base, with 13 bases separating them. The CDR3 DNA follows: TGCAGTGCTACCCGGACTGGCGGCCAAGAGACCCAGTACTTC. Its protein is CSATRTGGQETQYF.

V and J are TRBV5-1 and TRBJ1-1, with D unclear. In germline, CDR1 is SGHRS, CDR2 YFSETQ. V was cut by 4 bases and J by 1 base, with 14 bases left in between. The length of the CDR3 is 15 residues. The CDR3 is CASSLYQASNTEAFF. The CDR3 DNA reads TGCGCCAGCAGCCTTTATCAGGCATCGAACACTGAAGCTTTCTTT.

Many counts were recorded for this clonotype. The chain combines TRBV6-1 with TRBJ2-3, with 7 bases matching TRBD2. This CDR3 comprises 15 residues. CDR1 and CDR2 (germline): MNHNS, SASEGT. J was trimmed by 1 base and V by 6 bases; bases with no gene match: 7. In DNA, the CDR3 is TGTGCCAGCAGGTCTAGCGGAGGGGGCACAGATACGCAGTATTTT. It codes for CASRSSGGGTDTQYF.